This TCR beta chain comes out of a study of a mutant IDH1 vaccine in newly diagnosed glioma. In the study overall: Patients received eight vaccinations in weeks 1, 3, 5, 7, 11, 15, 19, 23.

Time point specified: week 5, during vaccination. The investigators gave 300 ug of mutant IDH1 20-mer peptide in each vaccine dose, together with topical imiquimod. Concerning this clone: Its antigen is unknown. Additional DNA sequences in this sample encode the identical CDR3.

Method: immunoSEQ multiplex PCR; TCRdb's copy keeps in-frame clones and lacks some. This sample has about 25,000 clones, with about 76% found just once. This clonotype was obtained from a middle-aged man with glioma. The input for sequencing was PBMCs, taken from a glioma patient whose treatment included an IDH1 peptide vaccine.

The DNA for the CDR3 is TGTGCCAGCAGCTTAGATGGGTTAAAGCAGCCCCAGCATTTT. It codes for CASSLDGLKQPQHF. The chain links TRBV5-8 to TRBJ1-5; D ambiguous. CDR3 length: 14 amino acids. The germline gives CDR1 SGHTS, CDR2 YDEGEE. The V and J ends lost 2 bases and 7 bases respectively, with 13 bases between them.